This T cell receptor (beta chain) was observed in a study of OX40 agonist ivuxolimab in advanced cancers. General notes on the study: The costimulatory receptor OX40 (CD134) was targeted by ivuxolimab, a fully human IgG2 agonistic monoclonal antibody. In the dose-escalation cohort, 82.7% of patients were male, and the mean age was approximately 60 years, with a range of about 20 to 90. Of the approximately 50 patients in dose escalation, about 20 had hepatocellular carcinoma, some 15 had melanoma, 9 had renal cell carcinoma and 9 had head and neck cancer. Peripheral TCRbeta sequencing was intended to test whether TCR sequence diversity was altered and clonal T-cell expansion was caused by ivuxolimab. The paper describes the monotherapy dose-escalation part (N = 52 patients) of the phase I trial of ivuxolimab. Prior anti-PD-1, anti-PD-L1 or anti-CTLA-4 therapy was permitted, and 40% to 50% of dose-escalation patients had received checkpoint inhibitors. Intravenous ivuxolimab was administered to patients every 2 weeks at six dose levels: 0.01, 0.1, 0.3, 1.5, 3 and 10 mg/kg. Partial responses occurred in three dose-escalation patients, of whom one had hepatocellular carcinoma and two had cutaneous melanoma. The full study reports these points: Low levels of normalized T-cell clonal expansion were also shown by some nonresponding patients. After ivuxolimab, expanded clones were on average more numerous among CD8+ T cells than among CD4+ T cells. Antigen specificity was not determined for the clonally expanded peripheral T cells. In the 0.1-3.0 mg/kg groups, partial responders were among the patients with the lowest normalized peripheral clonal expansion, particularly in CD8+ T cells. At doses from 0.1 to 3.0 mg/kg, clonal expansion was seen in both CD4+ and CD8+ blood T cells between baseline and week 6.

CDR1 and CDR2 are read off the germline V gene as SQVTM and ANQGSEA. V and J lose 4 bases and 0 bases, and a span of 19 bases separates them. Its CDR3 holds 17 amino acids, cysteine through phenylalanine. The read is trimmed to its CDR3 DNA, 51 bases read in frame from base 1. For sequencing of the TCRbeta CDR3 region, genomic DNA was extracted from the sorted cells. The immunoSEQ Assay was used to sequence the TCRbeta CDR3 regions. The immuneACCESS repertoire file appears here via TCRdb, limited to in-frame rearrangements. These files lack a portion of the clones; in checked studies, under half of the deficit traces to unresolved V genes, and the cause of the others is not known. This sample comprises some 39,000 clones, 85% to 90% of them detected only once. The ten largest make up around 6.2% of the sample. Patients with a history of autoimmune disease or receiving systemic immunosuppression were excluded from the trial. Peripheral blood for TCR sequencing was drawn from every dose cohort at baseline, at cycle 4 day 1 and at cycle 7 day 1. The samples were taken from a phase I, first-in-human, multicenter, open-label dose-escalation trial of ivuxolimab. Adults with locally advanced or metastatic melanoma, renal cell carcinoma, hepatocellular carcinoma or head and neck squamous cell carcinoma were enrolled in the trial. Before TCR sequencing, CD4+ T cells and CD8+ T cells from peripheral blood were sorted into separate populations.

A note on this clone: Its specific antigen is unknown. No much larger clone exists at a distance of one base, and base qualities are not known.

The chain uses TRBV29-1 and TRBJ2-1, with a weak D call of TRBD2 (6 bases match). Specimen: CD4+ or CD8+ T cells sorted from blood, collected in a trial of the OX40 agonist ivuxolimab. This TCR was sampled from an adult with an advanced solid tumor such as melanoma, head and neck, liver or kidney cancer. The CDR3 region has the sequence CSVAGKGRTSSYNEQFF. Read as DNA, the sequence is TGCAGCGTTGCCGGTAAGGGGAGGACGAGCTCCTACAATGAGCAGTTCTTC.